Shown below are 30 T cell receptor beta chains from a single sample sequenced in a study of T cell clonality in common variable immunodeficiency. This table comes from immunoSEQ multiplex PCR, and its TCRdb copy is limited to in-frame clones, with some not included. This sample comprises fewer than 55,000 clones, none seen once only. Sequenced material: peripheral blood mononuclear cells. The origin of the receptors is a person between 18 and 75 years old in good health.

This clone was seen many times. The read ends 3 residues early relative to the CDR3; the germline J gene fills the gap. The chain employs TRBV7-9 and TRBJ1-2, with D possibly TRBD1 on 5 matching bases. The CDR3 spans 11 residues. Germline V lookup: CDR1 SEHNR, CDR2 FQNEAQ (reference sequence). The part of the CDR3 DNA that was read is TGTGCCAGCTTGGGGGGAAGCGGC. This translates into CASLGGSG. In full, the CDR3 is CASLGGSGYTF.

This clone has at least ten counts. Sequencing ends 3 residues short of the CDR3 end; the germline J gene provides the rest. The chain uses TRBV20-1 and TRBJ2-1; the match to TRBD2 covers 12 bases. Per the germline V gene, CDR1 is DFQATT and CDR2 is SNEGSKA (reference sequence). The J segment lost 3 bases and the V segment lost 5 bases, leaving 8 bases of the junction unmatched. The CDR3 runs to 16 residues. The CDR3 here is CSAGSLAGGDYNEQFF. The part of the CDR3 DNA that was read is TGCAGTGCTGGGTCACTAGCGGGAGGAGACTACAATGAG.

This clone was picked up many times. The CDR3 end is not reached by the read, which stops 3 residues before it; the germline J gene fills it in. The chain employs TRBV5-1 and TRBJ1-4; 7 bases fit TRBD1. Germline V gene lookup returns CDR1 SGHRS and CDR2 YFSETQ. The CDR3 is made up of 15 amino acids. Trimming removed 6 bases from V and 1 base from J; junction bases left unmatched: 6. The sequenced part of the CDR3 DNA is TGCGCCAGCAATCAACGGACAGGAACTAATGAAAAA. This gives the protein CASNQRTGTNEK. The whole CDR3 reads CASNQRTGTNEKLFF.

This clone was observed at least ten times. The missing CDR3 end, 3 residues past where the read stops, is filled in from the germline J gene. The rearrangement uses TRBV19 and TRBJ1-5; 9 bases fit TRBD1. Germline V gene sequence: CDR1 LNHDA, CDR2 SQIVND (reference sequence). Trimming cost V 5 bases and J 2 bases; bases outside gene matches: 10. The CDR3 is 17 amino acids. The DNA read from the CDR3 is TGTGCCAGTAGTTCCGACAGGGGGGTGCAGGGCAATCAGCCC. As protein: CASSSDRGVQGNQP. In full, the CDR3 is CASSSDRGVQGNQPQHF.

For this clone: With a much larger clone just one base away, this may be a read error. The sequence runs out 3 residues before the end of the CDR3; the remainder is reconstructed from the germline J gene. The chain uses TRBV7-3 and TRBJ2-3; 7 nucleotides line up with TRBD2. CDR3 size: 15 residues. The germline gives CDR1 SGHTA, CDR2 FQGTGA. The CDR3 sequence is CASSLMGGLADAQYF. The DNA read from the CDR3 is TGTGCCAGCAGCCTAATGGGGGGGTTGGCGGATGCG. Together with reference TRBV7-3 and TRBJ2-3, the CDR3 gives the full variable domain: GAGVSQTPSNKVTEKGKYVELRCDPISGHTALYWYRQSLGQGPEFLIYFQGTGAADDSGLPNDRFFAVRPEGSVSTLKIQRTERGDSAVYLCASSLMGGLADAQYFGPGTRLTVL.

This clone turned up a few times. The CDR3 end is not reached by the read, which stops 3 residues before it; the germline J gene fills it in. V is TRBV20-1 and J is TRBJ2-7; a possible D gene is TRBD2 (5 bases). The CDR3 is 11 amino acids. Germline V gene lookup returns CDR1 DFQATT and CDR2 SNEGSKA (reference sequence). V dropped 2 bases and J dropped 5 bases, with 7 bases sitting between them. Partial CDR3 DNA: TGCAGTGCTAGATCCGGGGACGAG. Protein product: CSARSGDE. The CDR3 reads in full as CSARSGDEQYF.

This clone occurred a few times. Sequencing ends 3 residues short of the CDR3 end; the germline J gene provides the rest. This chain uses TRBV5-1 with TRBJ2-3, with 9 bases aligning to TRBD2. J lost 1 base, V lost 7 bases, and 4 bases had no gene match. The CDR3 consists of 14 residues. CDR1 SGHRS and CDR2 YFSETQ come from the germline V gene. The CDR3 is CASFSGGGTDTQYF. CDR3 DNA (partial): TGCGCCAGCTTTAGCGGGGGCGGCACAGATACG.

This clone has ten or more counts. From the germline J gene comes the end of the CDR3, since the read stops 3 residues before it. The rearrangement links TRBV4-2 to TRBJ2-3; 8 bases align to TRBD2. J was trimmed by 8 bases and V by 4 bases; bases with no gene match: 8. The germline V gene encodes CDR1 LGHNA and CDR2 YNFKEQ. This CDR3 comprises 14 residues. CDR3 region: CASSPTSAGGTQYF. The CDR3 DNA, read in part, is TGTGCCAGCAGCCCGACGTCTGCGGGGGGTACG.

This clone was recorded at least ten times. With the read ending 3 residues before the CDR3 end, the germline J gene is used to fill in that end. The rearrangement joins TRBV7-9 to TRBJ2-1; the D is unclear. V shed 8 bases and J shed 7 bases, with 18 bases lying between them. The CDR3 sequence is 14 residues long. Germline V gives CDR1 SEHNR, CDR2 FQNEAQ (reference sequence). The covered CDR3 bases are TGTGCCAGCGAGCGAGAGCAGTTAGTAAATGAG. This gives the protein CASEREQLVNE. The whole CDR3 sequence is CASEREQLVNEQFF.

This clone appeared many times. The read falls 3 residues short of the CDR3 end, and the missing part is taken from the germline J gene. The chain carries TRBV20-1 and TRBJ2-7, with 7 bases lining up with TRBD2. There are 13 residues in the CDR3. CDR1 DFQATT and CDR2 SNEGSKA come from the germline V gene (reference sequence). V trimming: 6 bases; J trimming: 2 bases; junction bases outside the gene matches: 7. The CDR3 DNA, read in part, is TGCAGTGCAACAACTAGCGAGCCCTACGAG. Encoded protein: CSATTSEPYE. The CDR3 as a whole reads CSATTSEPYEQYF.

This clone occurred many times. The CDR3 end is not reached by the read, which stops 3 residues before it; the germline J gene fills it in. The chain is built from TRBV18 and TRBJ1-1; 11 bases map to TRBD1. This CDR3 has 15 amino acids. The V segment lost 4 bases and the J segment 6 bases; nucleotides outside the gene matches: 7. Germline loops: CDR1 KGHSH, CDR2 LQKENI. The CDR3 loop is CASSRDRGIGAEAFF. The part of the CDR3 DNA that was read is TGTGCCAGCTCACGGGACAGGGGGATCGGAGCTGAA.

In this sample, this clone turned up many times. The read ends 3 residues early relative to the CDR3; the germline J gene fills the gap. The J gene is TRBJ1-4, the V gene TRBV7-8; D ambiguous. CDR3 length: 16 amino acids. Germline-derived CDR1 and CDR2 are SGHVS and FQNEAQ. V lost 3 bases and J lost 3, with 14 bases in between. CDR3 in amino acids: CASSFAGGISNEKLFF. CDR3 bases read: TGTGCCAGCAGCTTCGCAGGAGGAATTTCTAATGAAAAA. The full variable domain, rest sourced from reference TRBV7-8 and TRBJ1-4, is GAGVSQSPRYKVAKRGQDVALRCDPISGHVSLFWYQQALGQGPEFLTYFQNEAQLDKSGLPSDRFFAERPEGSVSTLKIQRTQQEDSAVYLCASSFAGGISNEKLFFGSGTQLSVL.

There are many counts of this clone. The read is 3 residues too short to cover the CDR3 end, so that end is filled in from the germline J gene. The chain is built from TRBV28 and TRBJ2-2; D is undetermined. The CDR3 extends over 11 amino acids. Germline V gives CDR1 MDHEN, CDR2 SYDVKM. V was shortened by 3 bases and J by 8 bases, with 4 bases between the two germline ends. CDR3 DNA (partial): TGTGCCAGCAGTTTTTTAGGGGAG. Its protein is CASSFLGE. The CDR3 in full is CASSFLGELFF.

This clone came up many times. The CDR3 sequence is CAWSVSTYNEQFF. The covered CDR3 bases are TGTGCCTGGAGTGTATCCACTTACAATGAG. The V and J genes are TRBV30 and TRBJ2-1; no clear D gene. The CDR3 end lies 3 residues beyond the end of the read and is filled in from the germline J gene. There are 13 residues in the CDR3. The ends were cut back, 0 bases at V and 4 bases at J, with 7 bases in the middle. Germline assignment: CDR1 GTSNPN and CDR2 SVGIG (reference sequence).

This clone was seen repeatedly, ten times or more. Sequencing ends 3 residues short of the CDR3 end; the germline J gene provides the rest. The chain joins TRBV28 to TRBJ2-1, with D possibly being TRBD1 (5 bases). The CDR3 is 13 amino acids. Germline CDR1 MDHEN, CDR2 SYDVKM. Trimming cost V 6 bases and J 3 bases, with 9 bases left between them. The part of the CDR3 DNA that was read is TGTGCCAGCAGAGGGGCTAGCTACAATGAG. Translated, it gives CASRGASYNE. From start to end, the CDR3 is CASRGASYNEQFF.

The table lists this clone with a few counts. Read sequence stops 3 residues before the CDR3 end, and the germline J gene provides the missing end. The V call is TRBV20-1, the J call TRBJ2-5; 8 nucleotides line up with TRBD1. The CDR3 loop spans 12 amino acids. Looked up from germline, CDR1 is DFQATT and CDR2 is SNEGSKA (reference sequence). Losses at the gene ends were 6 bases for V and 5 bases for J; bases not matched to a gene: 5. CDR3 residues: CSAPDRVETQYF. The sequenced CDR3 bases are TGCAGTGCCCCGGACAGGGTTGAGACC.

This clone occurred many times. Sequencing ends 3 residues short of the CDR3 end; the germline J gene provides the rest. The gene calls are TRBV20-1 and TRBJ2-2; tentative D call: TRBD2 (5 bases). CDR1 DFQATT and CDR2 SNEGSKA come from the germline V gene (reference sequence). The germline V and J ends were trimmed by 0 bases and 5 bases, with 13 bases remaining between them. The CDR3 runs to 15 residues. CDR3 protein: CSARDLGRGTGELFF. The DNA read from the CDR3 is TGCAGTGCTAGAGATCTCGGCCGGGGAACCGGGGAG.

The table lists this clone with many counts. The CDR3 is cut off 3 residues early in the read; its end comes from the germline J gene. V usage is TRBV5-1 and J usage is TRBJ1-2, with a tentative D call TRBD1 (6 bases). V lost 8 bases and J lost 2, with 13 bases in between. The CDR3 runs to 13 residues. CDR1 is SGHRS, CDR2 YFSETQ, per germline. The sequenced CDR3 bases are TGCGCCAGGCACAGGGAGTCCAACTATGGC. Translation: CARHRESNYG. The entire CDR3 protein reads CARHRESNYGYTF.

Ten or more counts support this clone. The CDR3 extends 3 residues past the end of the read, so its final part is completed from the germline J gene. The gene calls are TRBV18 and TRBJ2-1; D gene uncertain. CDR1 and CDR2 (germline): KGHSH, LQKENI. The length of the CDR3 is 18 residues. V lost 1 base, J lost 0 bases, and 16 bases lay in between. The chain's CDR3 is CASSPLAPSLGSYNEQFF. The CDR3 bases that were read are TGTGCCAGCTCACCACTAGCCCCCAGTTTAGGCTCCTACAATGAG.

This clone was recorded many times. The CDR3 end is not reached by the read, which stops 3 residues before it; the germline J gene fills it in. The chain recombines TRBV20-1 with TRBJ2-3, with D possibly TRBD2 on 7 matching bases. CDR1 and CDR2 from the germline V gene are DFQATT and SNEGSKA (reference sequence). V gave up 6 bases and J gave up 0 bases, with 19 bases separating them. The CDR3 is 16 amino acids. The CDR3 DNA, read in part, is TGCAGTGCCCTAATCACGGGGGGCGCTAGCACAGATACG. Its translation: CSALITGGASTDT. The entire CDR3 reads CSALITGGASTDTQYF.

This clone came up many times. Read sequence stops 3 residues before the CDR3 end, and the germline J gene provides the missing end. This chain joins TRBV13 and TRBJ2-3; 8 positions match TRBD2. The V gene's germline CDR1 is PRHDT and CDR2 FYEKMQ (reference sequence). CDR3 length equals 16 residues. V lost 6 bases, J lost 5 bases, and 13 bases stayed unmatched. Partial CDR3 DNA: TGTGCCAGCAGTGGCGGAAAGCGGGAGAAGCAAGATACG. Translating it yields CASSGGKREKQDT. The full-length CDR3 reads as CASSGGKREKQDTQYF.

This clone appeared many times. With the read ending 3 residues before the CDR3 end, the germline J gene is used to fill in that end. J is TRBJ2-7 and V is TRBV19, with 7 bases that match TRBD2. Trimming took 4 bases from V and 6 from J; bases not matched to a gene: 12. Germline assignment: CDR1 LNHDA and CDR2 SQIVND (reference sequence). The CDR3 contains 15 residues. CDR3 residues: CASSTRSGGGIEQYF. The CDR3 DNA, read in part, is TGTGCCAGTAGTACCCGAAGTGGCGGGGGAATCGAG. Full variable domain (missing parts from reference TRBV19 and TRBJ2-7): DGGITQSPKYLFRKEGQNVTLSCEQNLNHDAMYWYRQDPGQGLRLIYYSQIVNDFQKGDIAEGYSVSREKKESFPLTVTSAQKNPTAFYLCASSTRSGGGIEQYFGPGTRLTVT.

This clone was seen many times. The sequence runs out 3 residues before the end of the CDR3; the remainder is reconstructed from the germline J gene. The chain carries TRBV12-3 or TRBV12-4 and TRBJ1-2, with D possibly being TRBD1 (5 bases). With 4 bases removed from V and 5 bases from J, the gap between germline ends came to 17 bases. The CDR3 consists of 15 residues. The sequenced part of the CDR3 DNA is TGTGCCAGCAGTTCCGGGAACAGGAAGGGATATGGC. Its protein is CASSSGNRKGYG. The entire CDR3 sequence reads CASSSGNRKGYGYTF.

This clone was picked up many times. This CDR3 is CATGLAGRNEQFF. The CDR3 bases that were read are TGTGCCACGGGACTAGCGGGGAGGAATGAG. J is TRBJ2-1 and V is TRBV7-6, with TRBD2 matching 13 bases. The read ends 3 residues early relative to the CDR3; the germline J gene fills the gap. The junction had 4 bases not matched to a gene; V was cut back by 10 bases and J by 7 bases. The germline V gene encodes CDR1 SGHVS and CDR2 FNYEAQ. This CDR3 has 13 residues. Supplemented by reference TRBV7-6 and TRBJ2-1, the full variable domain reads GAGVSQSPRYKVTKRGQDVALRCDPISGHVSLYWYRQALGQGPEFLTYFNYEAQQDKSGLPNDRFSAERPEGSISTLTIQRTEQRDSAMYRCATGLAGRNEQFFGPGTRLTVL.

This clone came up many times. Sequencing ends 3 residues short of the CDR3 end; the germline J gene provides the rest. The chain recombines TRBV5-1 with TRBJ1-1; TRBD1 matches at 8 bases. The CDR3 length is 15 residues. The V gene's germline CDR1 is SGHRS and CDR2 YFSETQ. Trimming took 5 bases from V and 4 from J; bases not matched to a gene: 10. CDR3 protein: CASRRQGAGGTEAFF. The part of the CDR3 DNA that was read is TGCGCCAGCAGACGTCAGGGGGCTGGCGGCACTGAA.

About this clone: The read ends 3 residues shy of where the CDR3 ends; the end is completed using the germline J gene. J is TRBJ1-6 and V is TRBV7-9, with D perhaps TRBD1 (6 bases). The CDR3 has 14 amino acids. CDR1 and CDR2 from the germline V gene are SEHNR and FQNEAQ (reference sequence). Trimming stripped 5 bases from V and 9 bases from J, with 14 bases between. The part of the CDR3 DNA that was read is TGTGCCAGCAGCGAAGCCTGGACAGTTTCACCC. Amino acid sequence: CASSEAWTVSP. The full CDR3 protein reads CASSEAWTVSPLHF.

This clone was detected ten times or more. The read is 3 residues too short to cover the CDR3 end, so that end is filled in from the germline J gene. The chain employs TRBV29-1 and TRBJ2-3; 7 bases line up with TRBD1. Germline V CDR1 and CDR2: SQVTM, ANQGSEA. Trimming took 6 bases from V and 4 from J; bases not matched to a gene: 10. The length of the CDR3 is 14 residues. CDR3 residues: CSVPLSGTADTQYF. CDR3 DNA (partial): TGCAGCGTACCCTTGTCCGGGACAGCAGATACG.

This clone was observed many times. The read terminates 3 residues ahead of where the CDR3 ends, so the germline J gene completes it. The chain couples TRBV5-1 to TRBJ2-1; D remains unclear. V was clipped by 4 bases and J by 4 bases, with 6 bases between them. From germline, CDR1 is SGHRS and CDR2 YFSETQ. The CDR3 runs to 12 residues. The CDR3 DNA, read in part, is TGCGCCAGCAGCAAACAGTACAATGAG. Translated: CASSKQYNE. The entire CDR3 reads CASSKQYNEQFF.

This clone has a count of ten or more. Here the CDR3 reads CASGPTGGETQYF. The sequenced part of the CDR3 DNA is TGCGCCAGCGGACCCACAGGGGGGGAGACC. This chain joins TRBV5-1 and TRBJ2-5; 8 nucleotides match TRBD1. The DNA ends 3 residues before the CDR3 does, and the rest of the CDR3 is filled in from the germline J gene. Germline V lookup: CDR1 SGHRS, CDR2 YFSETQ. V was clipped by 7 bases and J by 5 bases; unmatched bases: 7. The CDR3 loop spans 13 amino acids.

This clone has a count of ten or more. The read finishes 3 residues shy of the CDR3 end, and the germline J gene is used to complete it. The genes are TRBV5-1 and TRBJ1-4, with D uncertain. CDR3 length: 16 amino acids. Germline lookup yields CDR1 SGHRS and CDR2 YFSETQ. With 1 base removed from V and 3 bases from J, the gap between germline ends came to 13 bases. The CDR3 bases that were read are TGCGCCAGCAGCTTGAGGGAACCCGGGGCTAATGAAAAA. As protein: CASSLREPGANEK. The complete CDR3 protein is CASSLREPGANEKLFF.